The next 13 T cell receptor beta chains were all read from a single sample in a study of regulatory T cells in long-lasting Graves disease. In building TCR beta libraries, iRepertoire HTBI primers were used together with Arm-PCR of CDR3 regions. TCRdb re-called the multiplex PCR reads with MiXCR, one entry per CDR3 protein. Among 650,000 to 850,000 distinct CDR3 sequences listed, 25% to 35% were seen once. As to time point: persistent/refractory GD, antithyroid drugs over 5 years with positive TRAb. PBMCs were the source of the RNA used for TCR sequencing. Material: peripheral blood mononuclear cells (PBMCs), obtained when the disease was refractory, from a patient treated with antithyroid drugs. These receptors were obtained from a female donor with Graves disease.

For this clonotype: A much larger clonotype is one base distant, so this may be a read error. The J gene is TRBJ1-2, the V gene TRBV5-8; D is unclear. The germline V gene has CDR1 SGHTS and CDR2 YDEGEE. The CDR3 loop spans 12 amino acids. CDR3 amino acids: CVGRLVTYGYTF. In DNA form, the CDR3 reads TGTGTCGGGCGGTTGGTCACCTATGGCTACACCTTC.

This rearrangement joins TRBV29-1 to TRBJ1-6; D may be TRBD1 (5 bases). Germline loops: CDR1 SQVTM, CDR2 ANQGSEA. V was pared by 6 bases and J by 9 bases, with 15 bases between. This CDR3 is built from 13 residues. The CDR3 is CSVPRGGGSPLHF. The CDR3 DNA is TGCAGCGTCCCGAGGGGAGGCGGTTCACCCCTCCACTTT.

The chain links TRBV9 to TRBJ2-2, with TRBD1 matching over 8 bases. Germline V gene sequence: CDR1 SGDLS, CDR2 YYNGEE. V was clipped by 0 bases and J by 4 bases; unmatched bases: 2. The CDR3 sequence is 15 residues long. The CDR3 DNA follows: TGTGCCAGCAGCGTAGTCACAGGGGGCACCGGGGAGCTGTTTTTT. Its translation is CASSVVTGGTGELFF.

This chain links TRBV20-1 with TRBJ1-1; a possible D gene is TRBD1 (5 bases). Per germline, CDR1 DFQATT and CDR2 SNEGSKA (reference sequence). The CDR3 extends over 14 amino acids. Trimming cost V 5 bases and J 0 bases, with 13 bases left between them. The CDR3 sequence: CSALGAGVNTEAFF. As DNA, the CDR3 is TGCAGTGCTCTCGGGGCGGGGGTGAACACTGAAGCTTTCTTT.

Ten or more counts support this clonotype. The J gene is TRBJ1-5, the V gene TRBV27; D is uncertain. Germline CDR1 and CDR2: MNHEY and SMNVEV (reference sequence). Trimming stripped 9 bases from V and 1 base from J, with 4 bases between. CDR3 length: 11 residues. CDR3 nucleotide sequence: TGTGCCAGACAGAGCAATCAGCCCCAGCATTTT. This encodes CARQSNQPQHF.

This clonotype was seen many times. This sequence joins TRBV12-3 or TRBV12-4 and TRBJ1-1, with D possibly matching TRBD1 (6 bases). The CDR3 contains 14 residues. Trimming removed 5 bases at V and 2 bases at J, with 12 bases between. For the CDR3, the DNA is TGTGCCAGCAGTCCCAGGGGTATTAACACTGAAGCTTTCTTT. Translated: CASSPRGINTEAFF.

In its sample, this clonotype was seen many times. V is TRBV7-3 and J is TRBJ1-2; no clear D gene. Trimming pared 0 bases from V and 2 bases from J, leaving 7 bases between. The CDR3 is made up of 14 amino acids. Germline CDR1 SGHTA, CDR2 FQGTGA. CDR3 sequence: CASSLTPENYGYTF. The CDR3 bases are TGTGCCAGCAGCTTAACGCCCGAAAACTATGGCTACACCTTC.

V usage is TRBV7-9 and J usage is TRBJ1-2, with D perhaps TRBD1 (5 bases). Trimming took off 2 bases at V and 7 bases at J, with 14 bases between the two ends. Germline-derived CDR1 and CDR2 are SEHNR and FQNEAQ (reference sequence). The CDR3 runs 14 residues. The CDR3 bases are TGTGCCAGCAGCTTAATGGGGGGAGAATTTGGCTACACCTTC. It translates to CASSLMGGEFGYTF.

This clonotype has more than one count but fewer than ten. The chain joins TRBV12-3 or TRBV12-4 to TRBJ1-1, with TRBD1 as a possible D gene (5 bases). The V and J ends lost 5 bases and 4 bases respectively, with 14 bases between them. CDR3 length equals 14 residues. CDR3 in DNA: TGTGCCAGCAGTACGGGACGGCTGGGCACTGAAGCTTTCTTT. This encodes CASSTGRLGTEAFF.

To note about this clonotype: A read error is possible here, since a much larger clone lies one base away. This chain links TRBV7-9 with TRBJ2-5, with D unclear. Germline lookup yields CDR1 SEHNR and CDR2 FQNEAQ (reference sequence). The V gene lost 5 bases and the J gene lost 1 base, with 5 bases spanning the gap. This CDR3 spans 12 amino acids. The CDR3 DNA is TGTGCCAGCAGCACCGCCCAAGAGACCCAGTACTTC. Its translation: CASSTAQETQYF.

This clonotype came up many times. The rearrangement joins TRBV11-2 to TRBJ2-7, with unresolved D. Trimming removed 2 bases at V and 2 bases at J, with 4 bases between. The CDR3 sequence is 12 residues long. Germline assignment: CDR1 SGHAT and CDR2 FQNNGV. Here the CDR3 DNA reads TGTGCCAGCAGCTTAACAGCCTACGAGCAGTACTTC. Translation gives CASSLTAYEQYF.

This clonotype was counted only a few times. The rearrangement joins TRBV12-3 or TRBV12-4 to TRBJ1-1; D remains unclear. The ends were cut back, 7 bases at V and 0 bases at J, with 12 bases in the middle. This CDR3 has 14 residues. The DNA of the CDR3 is TGTGCCAGCACCTACAGAGCGATGAACACTGAAGCTTTCTTT. It yields the protein CASTYRAMNTEAFF.

The gene calls are TRBV29-1 and TRBJ1-3; TRBD1 matches 10 bases. Germline-derived CDR1 and CDR2 are SQVTM and ANQGSEA. This CDR3 has 14 residues. Unmatched junction bases numbered 1, after V lost 2 bases and J lost 3 bases. The CDR3 is CSVEWTGGGNTIYF. The CDR3 DNA is TGCAGCGTTGAATGGACAGGGGGTGGAAACACCATATATTTT.